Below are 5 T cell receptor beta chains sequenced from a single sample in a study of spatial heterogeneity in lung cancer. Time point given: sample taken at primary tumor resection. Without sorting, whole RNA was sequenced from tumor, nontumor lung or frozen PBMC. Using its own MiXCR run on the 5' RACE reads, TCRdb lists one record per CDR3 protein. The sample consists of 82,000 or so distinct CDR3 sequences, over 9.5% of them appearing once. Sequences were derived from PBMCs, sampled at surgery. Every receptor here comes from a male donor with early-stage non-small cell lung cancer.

This CDR3 reads CASSLSAATDTQYF. The CDR3 DNA follows: TGTGCCAGCAGCTTAAGTGCAGCAACAGATACGCAGTATTTT. The rearrangement links TRBV7-3 to TRBJ2-3; no clear D gene. The V gene's germline CDR1 is SGHTA and CDR2 FQGTGA. This CDR3 is built from 14 residues. V lost 1 base, J lost 3 bases, and 8 bases lay in between. Using reference TRBV7-3 and TRBJ2-3 for the parts outside the CDR3, the full variable domain is GAGVSQTPSNKVTEKGKYVELRCDPISGHTALYWYRQSLGQGPEFLIYFQGTGAADDSGLPNDRFFAVRPEGSVSTLKIQRTERGDSAVYLCASSLSAATDTQYFGPGTRLTVL.

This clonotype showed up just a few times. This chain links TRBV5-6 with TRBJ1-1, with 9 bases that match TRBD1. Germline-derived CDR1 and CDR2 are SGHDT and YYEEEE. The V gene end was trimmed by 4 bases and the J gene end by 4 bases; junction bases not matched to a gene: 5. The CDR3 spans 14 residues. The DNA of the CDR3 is TGTGCCAGCAGCCTTTTACAGGGGGCCACTGAAGCTTTCTTT. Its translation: CASSLLQGATEAFF.

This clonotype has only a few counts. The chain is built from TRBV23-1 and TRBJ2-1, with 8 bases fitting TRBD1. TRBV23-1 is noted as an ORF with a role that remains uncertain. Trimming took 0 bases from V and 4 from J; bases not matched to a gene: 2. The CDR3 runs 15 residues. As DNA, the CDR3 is TGCGCCAGCAGTCAATCCGGGGACAGGTACAATGAGCAGTTCTTC. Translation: CASSQSGDRYNEQFF.

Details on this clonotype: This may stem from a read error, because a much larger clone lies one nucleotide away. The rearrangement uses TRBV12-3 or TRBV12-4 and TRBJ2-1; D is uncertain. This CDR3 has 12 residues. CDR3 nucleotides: TGTGCCAGCAGTTTCCCCCCCAATGAGCAGTCCTTC. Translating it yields CASSFPPNEQSF.

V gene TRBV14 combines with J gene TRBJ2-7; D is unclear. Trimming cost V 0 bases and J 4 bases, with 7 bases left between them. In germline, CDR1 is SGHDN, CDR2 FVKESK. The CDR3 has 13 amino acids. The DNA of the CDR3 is TGTGCCAGCAGCCAAGAAGCATGGTACGAGCAGTACTTC. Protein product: CASSQEAWYEQYF. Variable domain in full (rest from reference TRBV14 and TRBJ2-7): EAGVTQFPSHSVIEKGQTVTLRCDPISGHDNLYWYRRVMGKEIKFLLHFVKESKQDESGMPNNRFLAERTGGTYSTLKVQPAELEDSGVYFCASSQEAWYEQYFGPGTRLTVT.